A selection of T cell receptor beta chains follows, all from one sample in a study of OX40 agonist ivuxolimab in advanced cancers. Repertoires were generated with immunoSEQ multiplex PCR, while TCRdb's copy carries only in-frame clones and drops some. The sample lists approximately 50,000 clones, roughly three quarters seen once, with 3% to 5% in the top ten. The specimen comprised CD4+ or CD8+ T cells sorted from blood, sampled in a trial of the OX40 agonist ivuxolimab. The receptors come from an adult with an advanced solid tumor such as melanoma, head and neck, liver or kidney cancer. CDR3s leave out the opening cysteine and the closing phenylalanine or tryptophan. D genes are given only for firm matches.

NA	12	TRBV11-3	TRBJ2-1	ASSLVRAAGGQF
TRBD1	13	TRBV7-2	TRBJ2-7	ASSLAPGQGGEQY
TRBD2	12	TRBV11-3	TRBJ2-7	ASSRLAEGYEQY
TRBD1	12	TRBV7-2	TRBJ1-3	ASSSDRAGNTIY
TRBD2	14	TRBV18	TRBJ2-2	ASSPSASGATGELF
TRBD2	12	TRBV19	TRBJ2-7	ASMGLAGPYEQY
NA	14	TRBV19	TRBJ1-5	ASKGSGQGLNQPQH
NA	14	TRBV2	TRBJ2-7	ASSLEAGLSSYEQY
NA	15	TRBV4-1	TRBJ2-6	ASSQVTGSSGANVLT
TRBD2	14	TRBV5-6	TRBJ2-1	ASSLSLGLAGNEQF
NA	12	TRBV5-6	TRBJ1-1	ASSLGQTNTEAF
NA	11	TRBV7-3	TRBJ1-1	ASSRRADTEAF
NA	12	TRBV6-6	TRBJ1-1	ASSRGTGRVQAF
TRBD2	14	TRBV15	TRBJ2-1	ATSRLRLAGGNEQF
NA	14	TRBV9	TRBJ2-1	ASSARLGNSYNEQF
NA	13	TRBV7-2	TRBJ1-4	ASSLARATNEKLF
TRBD1	13	TRBV29-1	TRBJ2-1	SGSTGGASYNEQF
NA	13	TRBV19	TRBJ2-3	ASGASATSTDTQY
TRBD2	12	TRBV6-6	TRBJ2-7	ASRTSGGVREQY
NA	14	TRBV7-2	TRBJ1-3	ASSLRTVSSGNTIY
NA	11	TRBV7-2	TRBJ2-3	ASSLGLEGTQY
TRBD2	12	TRBV2	TRBJ2-7	ASRRTSGIYEQY
NA	13	TRBV19	TRBJ2-7	ASSISAAGGYEQY
NA	11	TRBV28	TRBJ1-1	ASSLLRLGVTF
NA	14	TRBV9	TRBJ1-1	ASSVTPDRTNTEAF
NA	11	TRBV19	TRBJ2-4	ASRASAGNIQY
TRBD2	12	TRBV11-1	TRBJ2-3	AASGTSVPDTQY
NA	12	TRBV11-2	TRBJ1-5	ASSAGGSNQPQH
TRBD2	14	TRBV6-5	TRBJ2-2	ASSYGLAGGTGELF
TRBD1	13	TRBV11-2	TRBJ1-1	ASSSTGGMNTEAF
TRBD1	13	TRBV6-5	TRBJ2-7	ASSYDRGRIYEQY
NA	10	TRBV29-1	TRBJ2-5	SVEGRRETQY
NA	9	TRBV7-2	TRBJ2-5	ASSLQETQY
NA	11	TRBV5-1	TRBJ1-1	ASSDRLNTEAF
NA	12	TRBV19	TRBJ2-7	ASSVRDTIYEQY
TRBD2	12	TRBV18	TRBJ2-1	ASSPRLAVNEQF
TRBD2	14	TRBV2	TRBJ2-5	ASSDPGLAAFGAQY
TRBD1	11	TRBV10-2	TRBJ1-2	ASRPGTDYGYT
NA	10	TRBV18	TRBJ1-1	ASSRPQGQAF
NA	12	TRBV7-2	TRBJ2-3	ASSLRTSTDTQY
TRBD2	12	TRBV10-1	TRBJ2-5	ASSPERDRETQY
NA	15	TRBV7-6	TRBJ2-5	ASSLESGGAGQETQY
TRBD1	13	TRBV7-2	TRBJ1-2	ASSVGTGLQGGYT
NA	11	TRBV5-4	TRBJ2-7	ASSTGTFYEQY
TRBD1	13	TRBV28	TRBJ1-2	ASRPGQGRHYGYT
TRBD1	15	TRBV19	TRBJ2-7	ASQGTGGAYQTYEQY
NA	11	TRBV14	TRBJ1-3	ASSQAGGNTIY
TRBD1	12	TRBV19	TRBJ1-2	ASKPTGVNYGYT
NA	12	TRBV18	TRBJ2-7	ASSPRAAGDEQY
NA	12	TRBV19	TRBJ2-7	ASRDPRGSNEQY
TRBD1	13	TRBV5-1	TRBJ2-7	ASSFGTGFPYEQY
NA	13	TRBV6-5	TRBJ1-1	ASNRRGPKNTEAF
NA	13	TRBV5-4	TRBJ1-2	ASSLETGGVDGYT